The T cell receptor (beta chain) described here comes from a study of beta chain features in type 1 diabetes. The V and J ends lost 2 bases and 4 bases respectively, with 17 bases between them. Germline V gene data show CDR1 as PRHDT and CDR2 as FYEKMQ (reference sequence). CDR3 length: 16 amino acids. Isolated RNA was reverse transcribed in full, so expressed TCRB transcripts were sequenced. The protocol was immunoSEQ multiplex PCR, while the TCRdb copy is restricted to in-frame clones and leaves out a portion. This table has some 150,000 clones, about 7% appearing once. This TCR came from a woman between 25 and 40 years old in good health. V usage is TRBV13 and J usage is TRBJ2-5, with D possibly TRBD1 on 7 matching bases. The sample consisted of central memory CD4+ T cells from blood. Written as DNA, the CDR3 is TGTGCCAGCAGCTTATTTGAGGGCAGGGGGGTAGAGACCCAGTACTTC. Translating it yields CASSLFEGRGVETQYF. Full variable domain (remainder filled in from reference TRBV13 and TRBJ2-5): AAGVIQSPRHLIKEKRETATLKCYPIPRHDTVYWYQQGPGQDPQFLISFYEKMQSDKGSIPDRFSAQQFSDYHSELNMSSLELGDSALYFCASSLFEGRGVETQYFGPGTRLLVL.